The rows below give T cell receptor beta chains drawn from one sample of a study of regulatory dendritic cells for organ transplantation. For these TCRs, the target antigens are not known. Sequencing used immunoSEQ multiplex PCR; TCRdb keeps in-frame clones, though not all of them. Of some 10,000 clones listed, roughly 80% are singletons. Sequencing used memory CD4+ T cells from blood cultured with dendritic cells. Receptor source: a human donor in good health. Both conserved end residues are part of each CDR3.

v_call cdr3_aa
TRBV7-9 CASSLAGDRGGEKLFF
TRBV11-2 CASSFSGSSQPQHF
TRBV5-5 CASRLETGEETQYF
TRBV11-2 CASSYEGLAYSYNEQFF
TRBV5-3 CARMRAGYTF
TRBV2 CASNIGSAGYTF
TRBV6-1 CASSLRGDNSYEQYF
TRBV27 CASSLSGLWKGSKYNSPLHF
TRBV7-2 CASSLGRVWRSNTGELFF
TRBV10-3 CATGSGLGRQETQYF
TRBV9 CASSVAGGHTDTQYF
TRBV12-5 CASGLVPTNEQFF
TRBV15 CATSGQVNYGYTF
TRBV4-2 CASSQDSAGPNQPQHF
TRBV4-3 CASSLRQGFNYGYTF
TRBV5-1 CASSLVGQGGEAFF
TRBV11-1 CASSFRDFNEQFF
TRBV7-2 CASSLDRLYGYTF
TRBV7-2 CASSLEYEQYF
TRBV7-3 CASSLSSGRWNEQFF
TRBV6-5 CASSSPGTGTYEQYF
TRBV7-2 CASRPTGGNTGELFF
TRBV21-1 CASSKVPGGRQETQYF
TRBV28 CATKSGGRNTEAFF
TRBV27 CASSLGRGDTQYF
TRBV30 CAWKAPSSYEQYF
TRBV7-3 CASSSGVLETQYF
TRBV20-1 CSRRLGETQYF
TRBV5-8 CASSRTGTSSSSYNEQFF
TRBV20-1 CSAGDRGEQYF
TRBV29-1 CSVERQGGEKLFF
TRBV30 CAWSGVSNQPQHF
TRBV27 CASSSPRTSGGYNEQFF
TRBV5-1 CASSGQRNTEAFF
TRBV10-3 CAISEVTGSSYGYTF
TRBV19 CASSIDGDSNQPQHF
TRBV29-1 CSVATGLAYYNEQFF
TRBV6-6 CASISTSGSYEQYF
TRBV7-8 CASSSLLGQGNYGYTF
TRBV19 CASSSLHSGGRQETQYF
TRBV7-2 CASSLEVVGSGISNEQFF
TRBV7-9 CASSLYSTGELFF
TRBV2 CASSVGASYNEQFF
TRBV4-2 CASSQDQRGTYNSPLHF
TRBV10-3 CAISGYGTGYTEAFF
TRBV28 CASQDFTGNTIYF
TRBV6-1 CASRSHTDTQYF